This TCR beta chain is drawn from a study of blood T cell repertoires in COVID-19. Study summary: There were acute and convalescent COVID-19 samples, and they came from the United States, Italy and Spain. In each case, the material was cDNA or gDNA derived from T cells, B-cell-depleted T cells, or PBMCs.

In assigning cohorts, the study relied on participant-reported clinical history. In the study's own analysis: Estimation of nucleated cell counts was performed using reference gene primer amplification. Only in-frame clones appear in the TCRdb table, and some are missing; sequencing was by immunoSEQ multiplex PCR. V, J and clone size were drawn from that table, and D and trimming were deduced from the DNA. The sample includes about 350,000 clones, 88% seen only once; the top ten take 1%. Germline lookup yields CDR1 MNHEY and CDR2 SMNVEV (reference sequence). Trimming removed 5 bases from V and 7 bases from J; junction bases left unmatched: 5. This CDR3 is 13 amino acids long.

The J gene is TRBJ2-5, the V gene TRBV27, with TRBD1 matching over 9 bases. The TCR sequence derives from a woman aged 25 to 39 who had been exposed to COVID-19. The sequenced material came from PBMCs or T cells enriched from blood (not recorded which). The CDR3 loop is CASSPGQGLTQYF. The CDR3 region has the DNA TGTGCCAGCAGTCCCGGACAGGGGTTGACCCAGTACTTC.